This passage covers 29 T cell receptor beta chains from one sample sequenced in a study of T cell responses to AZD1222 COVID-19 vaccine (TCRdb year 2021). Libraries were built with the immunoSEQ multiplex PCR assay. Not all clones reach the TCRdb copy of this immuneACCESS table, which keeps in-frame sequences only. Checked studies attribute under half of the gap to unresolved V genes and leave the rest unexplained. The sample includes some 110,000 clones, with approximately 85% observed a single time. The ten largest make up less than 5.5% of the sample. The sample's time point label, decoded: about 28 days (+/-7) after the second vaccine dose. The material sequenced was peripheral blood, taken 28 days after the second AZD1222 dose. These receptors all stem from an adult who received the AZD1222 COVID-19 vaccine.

The CDR3 is CASSQDRAGLGEQYF. CDR3 sequence (DNA): TGCGCCAGCAGCCAAGATCGGGCGGGGTTGGGCGAGCAGTACTTC. The rearrangement links TRBV4-1 to TRBJ2-7, with D tentatively TRBD2 (6 bases). V lost 0 bases to trimming and J lost 6 bases, with 15 bases between them. The CDR3 extends over 15 amino acids. In germline, CDR1 is MGHRA, CDR2 YSYEKL.

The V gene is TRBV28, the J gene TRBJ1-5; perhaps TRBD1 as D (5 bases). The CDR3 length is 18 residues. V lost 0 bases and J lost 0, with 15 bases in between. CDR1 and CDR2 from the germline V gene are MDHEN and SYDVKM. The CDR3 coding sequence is TGTGCCAGCAGTTTATGGGGGCCCGGGGGGGTTAGCAATCAGCCCCAGCATTTT. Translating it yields CASSLWGPGGVSNQPQHF.

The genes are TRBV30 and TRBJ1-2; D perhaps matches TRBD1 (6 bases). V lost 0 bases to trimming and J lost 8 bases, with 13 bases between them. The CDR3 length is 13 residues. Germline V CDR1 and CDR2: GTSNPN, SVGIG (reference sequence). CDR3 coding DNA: TGTGCCTGGAGTGTACGTCAGGGGACAGGCTACACCTTC. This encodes CAWSVRQGTGYTF.

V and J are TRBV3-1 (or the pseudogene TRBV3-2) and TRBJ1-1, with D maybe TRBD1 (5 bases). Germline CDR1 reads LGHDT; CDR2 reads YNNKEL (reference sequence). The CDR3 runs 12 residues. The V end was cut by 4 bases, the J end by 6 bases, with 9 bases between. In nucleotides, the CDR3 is TGTGCCAGCAGCCCAGGAGGGGCTGAAGCTTTCTTT. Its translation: CASSPGGAEAFF.

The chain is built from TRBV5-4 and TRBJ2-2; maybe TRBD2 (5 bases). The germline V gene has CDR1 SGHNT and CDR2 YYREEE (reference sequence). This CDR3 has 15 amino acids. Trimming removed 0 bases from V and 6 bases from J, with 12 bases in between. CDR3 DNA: TGTGCCAGCAGCTTGGACCTACTAGTTCCCGGGGAGCTGTTTTTT. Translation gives CASSLDLLVPGELFF.

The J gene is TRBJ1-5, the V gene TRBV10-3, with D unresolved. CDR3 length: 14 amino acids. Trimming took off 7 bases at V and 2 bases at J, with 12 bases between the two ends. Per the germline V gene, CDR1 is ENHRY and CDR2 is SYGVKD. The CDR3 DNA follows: TGTGCCATCAAGAGGGAAAGTGGCAATCAGCCCCAGCATTTT. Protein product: CAIKRESGNQPQHF.

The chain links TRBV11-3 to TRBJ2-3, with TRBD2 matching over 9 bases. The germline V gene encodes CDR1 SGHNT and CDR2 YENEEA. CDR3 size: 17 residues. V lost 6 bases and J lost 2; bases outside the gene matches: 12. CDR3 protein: CASSLSGGRIDTDTQYF. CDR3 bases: TGTGCCAGCAGTCTTAGCGGGGGACGTATTGACACAGATACGCAGTATTTT.

Here the CDR3 DNA reads TGCGCCAGCAGCCAAGAAATTGGGGATGAGCAGTTCTTC. Its translation: CASSQEIGDEQFF. The chain recombines TRBV4-3 with TRBJ2-1, with no clear D. Trimming took 0 bases from V and 8 from J, leaving 8 bases between them. CDR3 length equals 13 residues. CDR1 and CDR2 from the germline V gene are LGHNA and YSLEER.

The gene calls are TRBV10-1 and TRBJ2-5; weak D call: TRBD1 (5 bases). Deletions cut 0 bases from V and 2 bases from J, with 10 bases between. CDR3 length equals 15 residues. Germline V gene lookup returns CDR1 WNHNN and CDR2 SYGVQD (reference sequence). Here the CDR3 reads CASSESSGAQETQYF. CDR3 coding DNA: TGCGCCAGCAGTGAGTCGAGTGGGGCTCAAGAGACCCAGTACTTC.

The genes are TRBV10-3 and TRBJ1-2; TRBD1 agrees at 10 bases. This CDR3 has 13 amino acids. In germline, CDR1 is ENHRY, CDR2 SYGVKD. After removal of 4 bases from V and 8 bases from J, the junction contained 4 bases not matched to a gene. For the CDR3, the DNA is TGTGCCATCAGTGTTGACAGGGGGCAAGGCTACACCTTC. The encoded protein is CAISVDRGQGYTF.

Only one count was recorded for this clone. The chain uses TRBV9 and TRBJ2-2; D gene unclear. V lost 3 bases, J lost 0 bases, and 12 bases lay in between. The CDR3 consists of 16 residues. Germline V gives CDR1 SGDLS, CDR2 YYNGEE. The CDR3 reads CASSGSFGPNTGELFF. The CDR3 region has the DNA TGTGCCAGCAGCGGGAGTTTTGGGCCGAACACCGGGGAGCTGTTTTTT.

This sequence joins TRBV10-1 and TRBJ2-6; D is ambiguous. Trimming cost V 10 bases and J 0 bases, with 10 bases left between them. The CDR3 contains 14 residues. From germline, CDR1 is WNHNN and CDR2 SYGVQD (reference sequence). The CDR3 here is CATRTDSGANVLTF. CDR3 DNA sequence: TGCGCCACCCGGACGGACTCTGGGGCCAACGTCCTGACTTTC.

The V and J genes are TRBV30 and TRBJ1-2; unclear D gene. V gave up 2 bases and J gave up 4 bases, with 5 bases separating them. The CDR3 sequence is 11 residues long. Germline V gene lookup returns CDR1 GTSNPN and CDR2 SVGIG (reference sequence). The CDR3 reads CAWSRSYGYTF. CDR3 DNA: TGTGCCTGGAGTCGAAGCTATGGCTACACCTTC.

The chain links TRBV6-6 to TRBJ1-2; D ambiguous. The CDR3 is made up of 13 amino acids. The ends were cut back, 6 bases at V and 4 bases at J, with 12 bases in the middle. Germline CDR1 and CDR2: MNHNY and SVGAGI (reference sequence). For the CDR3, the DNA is TGTGCCAGCAGCCAAGGTCTTGGCTATGGCTACACCTTC. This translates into CASSQGLGYGYTF.

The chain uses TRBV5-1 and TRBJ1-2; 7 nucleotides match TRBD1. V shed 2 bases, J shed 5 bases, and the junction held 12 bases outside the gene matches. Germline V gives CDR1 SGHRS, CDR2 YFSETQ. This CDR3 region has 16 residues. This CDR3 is CASSFLSRDSSYGYTF. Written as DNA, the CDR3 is TGCGCCAGCAGCTTCCTCTCCCGGGACAGTTCTTATGGCTACACCTTC.

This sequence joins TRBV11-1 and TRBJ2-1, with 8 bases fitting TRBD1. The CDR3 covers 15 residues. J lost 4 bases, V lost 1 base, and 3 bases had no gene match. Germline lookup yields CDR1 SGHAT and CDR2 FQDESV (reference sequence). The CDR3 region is CASSLDRGSYNEQFF. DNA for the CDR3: TGTGCCAGCAGCTTAGACAGGGGGTCGTACAATGAGCAGTTCTTC.

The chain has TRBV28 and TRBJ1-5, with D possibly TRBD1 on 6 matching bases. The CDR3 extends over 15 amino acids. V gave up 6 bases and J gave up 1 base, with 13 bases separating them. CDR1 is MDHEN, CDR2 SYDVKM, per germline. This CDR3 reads CASRGQGQSNQPQHF. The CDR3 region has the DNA TGTGCCAGCAGGGGCCAGGGACAAAGCAATCAGCCCCAGCATTTT.

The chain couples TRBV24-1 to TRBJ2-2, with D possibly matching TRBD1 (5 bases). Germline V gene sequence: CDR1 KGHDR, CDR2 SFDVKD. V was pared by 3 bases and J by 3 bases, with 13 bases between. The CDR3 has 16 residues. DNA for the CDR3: TGTGCCACCAGTGATCCCAGTGACAGATACACCGGGGAGCTGTTTTTT. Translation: CATSDPSDRYTGELFF.

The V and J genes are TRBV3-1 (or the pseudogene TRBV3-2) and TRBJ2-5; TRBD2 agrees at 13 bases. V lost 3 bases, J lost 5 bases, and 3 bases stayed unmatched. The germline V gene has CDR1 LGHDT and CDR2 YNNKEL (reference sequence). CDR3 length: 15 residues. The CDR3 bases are TGTGCCAGCAGCCATACGACTAGCGGGGGGGAGACCCAGTACTTC. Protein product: CASSHTTSGGETQYF.

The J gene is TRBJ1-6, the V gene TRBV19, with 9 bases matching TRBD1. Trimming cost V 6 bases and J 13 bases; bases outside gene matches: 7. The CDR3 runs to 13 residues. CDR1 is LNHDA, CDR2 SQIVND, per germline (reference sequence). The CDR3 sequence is CASRGQGLGPLHF. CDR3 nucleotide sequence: TGTGCCAGTAGAGGACAGGGGTTGGGCCCCCTCCACTTT.

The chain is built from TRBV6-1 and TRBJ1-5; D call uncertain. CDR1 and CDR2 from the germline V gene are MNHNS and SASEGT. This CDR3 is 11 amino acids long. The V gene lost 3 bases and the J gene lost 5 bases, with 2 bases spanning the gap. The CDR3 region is CASSDYQPQHF. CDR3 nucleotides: TGTGCCAGCAGTGATTATCAGCCCCAGCATTTT.

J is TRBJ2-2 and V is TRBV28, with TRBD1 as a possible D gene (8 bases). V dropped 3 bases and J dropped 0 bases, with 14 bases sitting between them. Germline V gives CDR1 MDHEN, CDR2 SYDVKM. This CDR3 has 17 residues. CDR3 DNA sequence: TGTGCCAGCAGTTTTACAGGGGGAGGGTCGAACACCGGGGAGCTGTTTTTT. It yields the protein CASSFTGGGSNTGELFF.

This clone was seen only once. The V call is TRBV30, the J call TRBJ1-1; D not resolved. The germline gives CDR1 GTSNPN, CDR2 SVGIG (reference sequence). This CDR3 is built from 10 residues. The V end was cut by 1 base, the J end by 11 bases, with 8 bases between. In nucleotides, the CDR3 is TGTGCCTGGAGTGGGGTCCGGGCTTTCTTT. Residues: CAWSGVRAFF.

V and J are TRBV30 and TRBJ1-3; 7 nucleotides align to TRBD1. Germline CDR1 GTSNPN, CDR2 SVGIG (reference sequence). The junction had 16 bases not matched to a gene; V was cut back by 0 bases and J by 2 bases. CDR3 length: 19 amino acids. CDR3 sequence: CAWSVLRQGIFRPGNTIYF. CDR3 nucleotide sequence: TGTGCCTGGAGTGTACTGAGACAGGGAATTTTCAGACCTGGAAACACCATATATTTT.

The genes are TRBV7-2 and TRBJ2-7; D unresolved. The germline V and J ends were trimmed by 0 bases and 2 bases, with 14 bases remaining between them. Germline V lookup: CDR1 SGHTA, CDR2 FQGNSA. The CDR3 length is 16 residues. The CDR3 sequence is CASSLAADLGAYEQYF. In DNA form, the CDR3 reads TGTGCCAGCAGCTTAGCGGCAGACCTTGGGGCCTACGAGCAGTACTTC.

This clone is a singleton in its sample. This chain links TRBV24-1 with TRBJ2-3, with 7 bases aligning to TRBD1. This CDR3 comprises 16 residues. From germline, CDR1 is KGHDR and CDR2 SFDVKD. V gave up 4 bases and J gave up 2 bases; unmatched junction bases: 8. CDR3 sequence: CATSEIRDSLTDTQYF. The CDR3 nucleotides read TGTGCCACCAGTGAAATCCGGGACAGCCTCACAGATACGCAGTATTTT.

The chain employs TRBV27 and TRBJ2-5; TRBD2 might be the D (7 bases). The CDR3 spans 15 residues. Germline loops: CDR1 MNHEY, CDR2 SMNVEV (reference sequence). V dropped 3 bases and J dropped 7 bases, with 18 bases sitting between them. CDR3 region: CASSFRGGTPGTQYF. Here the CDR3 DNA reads TGTGCCAGCAGTTTTAGGGGGGGGACCCCGGGGACCCAGTACTTC.

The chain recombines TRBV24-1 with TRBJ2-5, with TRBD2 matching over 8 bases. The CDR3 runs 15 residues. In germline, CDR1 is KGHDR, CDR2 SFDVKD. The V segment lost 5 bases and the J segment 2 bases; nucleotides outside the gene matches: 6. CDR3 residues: CATSGSGGPQETQYF. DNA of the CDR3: TGTGCCACCAGTGGGAGCGGGGGACCACAAGAGACCCAGTACTTC.

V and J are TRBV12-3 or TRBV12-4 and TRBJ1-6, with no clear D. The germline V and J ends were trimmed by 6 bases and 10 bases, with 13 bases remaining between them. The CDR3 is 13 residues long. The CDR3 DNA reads TGTGCCAGCAGGGACGGTGCTAGATCACCCCTCCACTTT. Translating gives CASRDGARSPLHF.